The following is a T cell receptor (beta chain) sequence with its context. Its specificity is unknown. Donors were nominally healthy when sampled, though unrecorded immune exposures were likely. Primers for the PCR totalled 60 Vbeta and 13 Jbeta. The method was immunoSEQ multiplex PCR; TCRdb's version includes in-frame clones alone and lacks a portion of them. There are around 80,000 clones in the sample, with around 5% held by the top ten. The data were taken from a study of cytomegalovirus exposure and HLA in healthy donors. Study outcomes and limitations: A later look showed TCR association rates differing by HLA locus, highest for DRB1 and lowest for HLA-C.

The sequence was obtained from a man aged 40-49 years in good health and CMV-seronegative. Sequences were obtained from PBMCs.

CDR3 in DNA: TGTGCCAGCAGTTTTCTCGGGGGACAGCCTAATGAAAAACTGTTTTTT. Protein: CASSFLGGQPNEKLFF. The chain links TRBV6-6 to TRBJ1-4; 7 bases are a match to TRBD1. CDR1 and CDR2 from the germline V gene are MNHNY and SVGAGI (reference sequence). V lost 4 bases and J lost 3; bases outside the gene matches: 8. The CDR3 totals 16 residues.